Below are 21 T cell receptor beta chains sequenced from a single sample in a study of OX40 agonist ivuxolimab in advanced cancers. The table came from immunoSEQ multiplex PCR; TCRdb's copy has only in-frame clones and leaves some out. The data contain 50,000 to 65,000 clones, 91% of them singletons. The sample in question was CD4+ or CD8+ T cells sorted from blood, obtained in a trial of the OX40 agonist ivuxolimab. The receptors shown here come from an adult with an advanced solid tumor such as melanoma, head and neck, liver or kidney cancer.

This chain uses TRBV4-1 with TRBJ2-3, with D unclear. Germline values: CDR1 MGHRA, CDR2 YSYEKL. The CDR3 runs 15 residues. The V gene lost 8 bases and the J gene lost 3 bases, with 18 bases spanning the gap. The CDR3 DNA reads TGCGCCAGCGGAGATAGGACCTTCAGAACAGATACGCAGTATTTT. The encoded protein is CASGDRTFRTDTQYF.

The J gene is TRBJ1-5, the V gene TRBV19, with D unresolved. V was trimmed by 6 bases and J by 5 bases, leaving 23 bases between them. Germline CDR1 reads LNHDA; CDR2 reads SQIVND (reference sequence). The CDR3 covers 17 residues. In DNA, the CDR3 is TGTGCCAGTAGCATATACCGGGGAACCGTCAACTATCAGCCCCAGCATTTT. The encoded protein is CASSIYRGTVNYQPQHF.

This clone was seen a handful of times. The chain recombines TRBV5-6 with TRBJ2-5, with unresolved D. V was pared by 1 base and J by 1 base, with 11 bases between. The CDR3 has 15 residues. Germline lookup yields CDR1 SGHDT and CDR2 YYEEEE. CDR3 in DNA: TGTGCCAGCAGCTTGTACAGACCTTTCCAAGAGACCCAGTACTTC. Its protein product is CASSLYRPFQETQYF.

As regards this clone: A junction boundary mismatches the germline segment, possibly from a read error. This chain connects TRBV27 to TRBJ2-7, with 8 bases lining up with TRBD1. This CDR3 region has 14 residues. Per the germline V gene, CDR1 is MNHEY and CDR2 is SMNVEV (reference sequence). In DNA form, the CDR3 reads TGTGCCAGCAGTATATCGGGACAGGCCCTCGAGCAGTACTTC. This sequence encodes CASSISGQALEQYF.

The chain has TRBV7-6 and TRBJ2-3; perhaps D is TRBD1 or TRBD2 (5 bases each). This CDR3 has 16 amino acids. The germline CDR1 and CDR2 sequences are SGHVS and FNYEAQ. V gave up 4 bases and J gave up 3 bases, with 17 bases separating them. In DNA form, the CDR3 reads TGTGCCAGCAGCTCCTACTCCGGGGCCCCTACAGATACGCAGTATTTT. It codes for CASSSYSGAPTDTQYF.

For the CDR3, the DNA is TGTGCCAGCAGCTTGGGGGATCAGCCCCAGCATTTT. Translating gives CASSLGDQPQHF. The chain uses TRBV5-6 and TRBJ1-5; D is unresolved. V was cut by 0 bases and J by 5 bases, with 3 bases left in between. The CDR3 loop spans 12 amino acids. The V gene's germline CDR1 is SGHDT and CDR2 YYEEEE. Filled out from reference TRBV5-6 and TRBJ1-5, the complete variable domain reads DAGVTQSPTHLIKTRGQQVTLRCSPKSGHDTVSWYQQALGQGPQFIFQYYEEEERQRGNFPDRFSGHQFPNYSSELNVNALLLGDSALYLCASSLGDQPQHFGDGTRLSIL.

This chain joins TRBV7-8 and TRBJ1-5; D is ambiguous. With 0 bases removed from V and 0 bases from J, the gap between germline ends came to 9 bases. The CDR3 runs to 16 residues. Looked up from germline, CDR1 is SGHVS and CDR2 is FQNEAQ. CDR3 region: CASSLAQIYSNQPQHF. The CDR3 DNA is TGTGCCAGCAGCTTAGCACAAATTTATAGCAATCAGCCCCAGCATTTT.

The chain couples TRBV6-5 to TRBJ1-2, with 7 nucleotides matching TRBD1. Germline V gene lookup returns CDR1 MNHEY and CDR2 SVGAGI. This CDR3 region has 14 residues. V lost 0 bases and J lost 5; bases outside the gene matches: 3. The CDR3, as DNA: TGTGCCAGCAGTTACTCGCCACAGGGGTATGGCTACACCTTC. It is translated as CASSYSPQGYGYTF.

The chain has TRBV6-5 and TRBJ1-3; D unresolved. Germline loops: CDR1 MNHEY, CDR2 SVGAGI. V was cut by 0 bases and J by 2 bases, with 8 bases left in between. This CDR3 is built from 15 residues. The CDR3 nucleotides read TGTGCCAGCAGTTACTCGACGAGGACTGGAAACACCATATATTTT. Amino acids: CASSYSTRTGNTIYF.

The chain couples TRBV7-2 to TRBJ1-1; D not certain. V was trimmed by 1 base and J by 7 bases, leaving 16 bases between them. The germline gives CDR1 SGHTA, CDR2 FQGNSA. The CDR3 totals 15 residues. CDR3 amino acids: CASSLVEAGWGEAFF. For the CDR3, the DNA is TGTGCCAGCAGCTTAGTTGAAGCGGGCTGGGGTGAAGCTTTCTTT.

The rearrangement links TRBV9 to TRBJ2-5; possible D gene TRBD2, 6 bases. V was cut by 2 bases and J by 1 base, with 15 bases left in between. Per the germline V gene, CDR1 is SGDLS and CDR2 is YYNGEE. CDR3 length: 16 amino acids. The CDR3: CASSVVLGGAQETQYF. CDR3 DNA: TGTGCCAGCAGCGTCGTTTTAGGCGGGGCCCAAGAGACCCAGTACTTC.

The chain carries TRBV7-3 and TRBJ2-1, with 9 nucleotides matching TRBD1. CDR3 size: 15 residues. The germline V gene encodes CDR1 SGHTA and CDR2 FQGTGA. V gave up 8 bases and J gave up 7 bases; unmatched junction bases: 12. CDR3 nucleotides: TGTGCCAGCTCAACGACAGGGGGATTGAGAAATGAGCAGTTCTTC. It is translated as CASSTTGGLRNEQFF.

The chain uses TRBV7-9 and TRBJ2-1, with 10 nucleotides matching TRBD1. The CDR3 is made up of 15 amino acids. V lost 5 bases to trimming and J lost 9 bases; unmatched junction nucleotides: 10. Germline loops: CDR1 SEHNR, CDR2 FQNEAQ (reference sequence). Here the CDR3 DNA reads TGTGCCAGCAGCCATACAGGACAGGGGGTTAGTGAGCAGTTCTTC. As protein: CASSHTGQGVSEQFF.

V is TRBV9 and J is TRBJ2-7; unclear D gene. V shed 0 bases and J shed 2 bases, with 12 bases lying between them. The germline CDR1 and CDR2 sequences are SGDLS and YYNGEE. The CDR3 consists of 15 residues. The CDR3 nucleotides are TGTGCCAGCAGCGTAGCAAGTCGGTCTCCCTACGAGCAGTACTTC. Its translation: CASSVASRSPYEQYF.

The V and J genes are TRBV14 and TRBJ1-3; 7 nucleotides line up with TRBD1. Germline-derived CDR1 and CDR2 are SGHDN and FVKESK. The V and J ends lost 0 bases and 0 bases, in that order; junction bases with no gene match: 8. This CDR3 comprises 18 residues. The CDR3 region has the DNA TGTGCCAGCAGCCAAGATGAGACAGGGTCCTTCTCTGGAAACACCATATATTTT. Amino acid sequence: CASSQDETGSFSGNTIYF.

This clone appeared once. The chain has TRBV27 and TRBJ2-1; D might be TRBD1 or TRBD2, each matching 5 bases. Germline CDR1 reads MNHEY; CDR2 reads SMNVEV (reference sequence). V gave up 2 bases and J gave up 9 bases, with 14 bases separating them. The CDR3 length is 14 residues. The CDR3 is CASSLLGDHVEQFF. DNA for the CDR3: TGTGCCAGCAGTTTACTAGGGGACCACGTTGAGCAGTTCTTC.

The rearrangement links TRBV19 to TRBJ2-7; D is ambiguous. This CDR3 has 14 residues. Germline values: CDR1 LNHDA, CDR2 SQIVND (reference sequence). V was shortened by 1 base and J by 5 bases, with 12 bases between the two germline ends. The CDR3 loop reads CASSIASVLDEQYF. The CDR3 nucleotides are TGTGCCAGTAGTATAGCTAGTGTCCTCGACGAGCAGTACTTC.

The chain is built from TRBV4-1 and TRBJ2-7; 7 bases are a match to TRBD2. The CDR3 is 16 amino acids. Germline values: CDR1 MGHRA, CDR2 YSYEKL. V shed 0 bases and J 1 base; nucleotides not matched to a gene: 6. As DNA, the CDR3 is TGCGCCAGCAGCCAAGATGAGCGGGATGGTTCCTACGAGCAGTACTTC. This codes for CASSQDERDGSYEQYF.

Here the CDR3 DNA reads TGCGCCAGCAGCTACGGGCGGGGGGCGACCCAGTACTTC. Amino acid sequence: CASSYGRGATQYF. The chain uses TRBV4-3 and TRBJ2-5, with 8 bases lining up with TRBD2. Germline lookup yields CDR1 LGHNA and CDR2 YSLEER. V shed 5 bases and J 7 bases; nucleotides not matched to a gene: 6. This CDR3 is 13 amino acids long.

The chain is built from TRBV7-3 and TRBJ2-7; possible D gene TRBD1, 6 bases. The germline V gene has CDR1 SGHTA and CDR2 FQGTGA. The CDR3 is 13 residues long. V lost 3 bases and J lost 2, with 8 bases in between. CDR3 residues: CASSFGTTYEQYF. Here the CDR3 DNA reads TGTGCCAGCAGCTTCGGGACAACCTACGAGCAGTACTTC.

The V call is TRBV10-3, the J call TRBJ1-2; no definite D call. The CDR3 sequence is 13 residues long. The germline gives CDR1 ENHRY, CDR2 SYGVKD. With 3 bases removed from V and 8 bases from J, the gap between germline ends came to 13 bases. The CDR3 nucleotides are TGTGCCATCAGTGATCGTGGCGCCATGGGCTACACCTTC. The encoded protein is CAISDRGAMGYTF.